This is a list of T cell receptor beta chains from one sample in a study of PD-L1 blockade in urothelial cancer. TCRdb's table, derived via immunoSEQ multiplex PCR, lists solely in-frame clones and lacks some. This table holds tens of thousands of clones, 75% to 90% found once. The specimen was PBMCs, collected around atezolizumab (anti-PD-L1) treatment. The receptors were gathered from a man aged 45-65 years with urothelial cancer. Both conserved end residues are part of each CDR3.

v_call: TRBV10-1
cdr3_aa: CASSESRTSGNPPKGDTQYF

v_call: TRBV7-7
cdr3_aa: CASSPRAGGYTGELFF

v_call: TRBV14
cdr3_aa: CASSQDGVPYGYTF

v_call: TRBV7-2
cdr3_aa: CASSLERQGVTKNIQYF

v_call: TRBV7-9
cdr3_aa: CASSLGTGGSETQYF

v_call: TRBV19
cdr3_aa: CASSISRASPLHF

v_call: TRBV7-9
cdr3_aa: CASSLRTSGGGNEQFF

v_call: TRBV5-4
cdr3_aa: CASSLGGGFSYEQYF

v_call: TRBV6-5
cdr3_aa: CASSSPKGAAYEQYF

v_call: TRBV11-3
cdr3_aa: CASSRLSSSGTSTDTQYF

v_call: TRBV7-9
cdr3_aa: CASSSGGAETQYF

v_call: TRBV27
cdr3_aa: CASSLRGPLSGEQYF

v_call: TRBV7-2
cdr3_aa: CASSRGTRMGGYTF

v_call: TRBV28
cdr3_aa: CASSLPSFMNTEAFF

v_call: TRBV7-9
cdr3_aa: CASSADPGQGDYGYTF

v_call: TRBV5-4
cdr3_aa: CASSSRQGTNTEAFF

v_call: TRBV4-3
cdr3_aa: CASSQMGSGVYNEQFF

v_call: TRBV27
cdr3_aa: CASNKIGGFSSYEQYF

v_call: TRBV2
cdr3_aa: CASRPGQGNEKLFF

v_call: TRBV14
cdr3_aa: CASSQFSGGRYNEQFF

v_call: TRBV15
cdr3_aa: CATNTVGADQETQYF

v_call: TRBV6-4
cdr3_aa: CASSDGSGSTDTQYF

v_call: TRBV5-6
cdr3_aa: CASSLGLKNTGELFF

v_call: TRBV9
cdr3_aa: CASSVAGGRDGNTIYF

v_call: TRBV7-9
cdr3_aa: CASSRTGGDGSPLHF

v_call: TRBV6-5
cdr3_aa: CASSYGRAGGNTIYF